Reported below is one T cell receptor (beta chain). Per the germline V gene, CDR1 is SEHNR and CDR2 is FQNEAQ (reference sequence). The ends lost 5 bases at V and 3 bases at J; junction bases unmatched: 9. The CDR3 consists of 15 residues. The entry originates in a study of T cells in Graves' hyperthyroidism and ophthalmopathy. Amplified TCR beta CDR3 regions derived from RNA transcripts. First-round RT-PCR of the TCR CDR3 relied on the HTBI primer set. TCRdb called the multiplex PCR reads again in MiXCR, with one record for every CDR3 protein. Of a few hundred thousand distinct CDR3 sequences in the sample, around 45% were seen once. Graves' hyperthyroidism was deemed stable given no ophthalmopathy progression within 18 months. Uncontrolled infection, other autoimmune disease, pregnancy or lactation led to exclusion.

Sequencing was carried out using peripheral blood or thyroid tissue (not recorded which). The rearrangement links TRBV7-9 to TRBJ2-7, with 8 bases identical to TRBD1. This TCR derives from a woman aged 18-35 years with Graves' hyperthyroidism. In nucleotides, the CDR3 is TGTGCCAGCAGCCCAGGACAGGGTATCGGCTACGAGCAGTACTTC. As protein: CASSPGQGIGYEQYF.